The 8 T cell receptor beta chains presented below share a single source sample, sequenced in a study of T cells after yellow fever vaccination. MiXCR, run by TCRdb on the 5' RACE reads, gives a single entry per CDR3 protein. The repertoire has 500,000 to 550,000 distinct CDR3 sequences, 20% to 25% of them found once; the top ten carry about 17%. The material sequenced was PBMCs, taken around 3 weeks after the first yellow fever vaccination. The receptor source for this set is a man younger than 30 who received the YFV17D yellow fever vaccine.

The V gene is TRBV12-3 or TRBV12-4, the J gene TRBJ2-5, with 14 bases identical to TRBD2. Trimming cost V 6 bases and J 7 bases; bases outside gene matches: 7. This CDR3 region has 15 residues. CDR3 amino acids: CASRSTSGGGGTQYF. CDR3 nucleotides: TGTGCCAGCAGGTCGACTAGCGGGGGGGGAGGGACCCAGTACTTC.

This clonotype was seen many times. V usage is TRBV5-1 and J usage is TRBJ1-3, with D maybe TRBD1 (5 bases). The CDR3 has 15 residues. The germline gives CDR1 SGHRS, CDR2 YFSETQ. V lost 2 bases and J lost 6, with 15 bases in between. The DNA of the CDR3 is TGCGCCAGCAGCTTTGGGACCCCTCAAGAAAACACCATATATTTT. Its translation is CASSFGTPQENTIYF.

This chain links TRBV3-1 with TRBJ2-3; 11 bases align to TRBD2. Trimming took 9 bases from V and 5 from J; bases not matched to a gene: 4. Germline V gene lookup returns CDR1 LGHDT and CDR2 YNNKEL (reference sequence). The CDR3 covers 13 residues. Here the CDR3 reads CASLAGGGDTQYF. For the CDR3, the DNA is TGTGCCAGTCTAGCGGGGGGAGGAGATACGCAGTATTTT.

This clonotype was seen more than once but under ten times. This chain links TRBV6-5 with TRBJ1-1, with D possibly matching TRBD1 (5 bases). This CDR3 has 11 amino acids. V lost 2 bases and J 12 bases, leaving 10 bases between the germline ends. Germline CDR1 reads MNHEY; CDR2 reads SVGAGI. In DNA, the CDR3 is TGTGCCAGCAGTTACCGGGGCGGAACTTTCTTT. As protein: CASSYRGGTFF.

The chain links TRBV29-1 to TRBJ2-1; 10 nucleotides match TRBD2. CDR3 size: 14 residues. CDR1 and CDR2 (germline): SQVTM, ANQGSEA. V dropped 3 bases and J dropped 2; count of bases not matched to a gene: 1. CDR3 region: CSVELAGAYNEQFF. The CDR3 DNA reads TGCAGCGTTGAGCTAGCGGGGGCCTACAATGAGCAGTTCTTC.

The rearrangement uses TRBV2 and TRBJ2-7; possibly TRBD2 for D (5 bases). This CDR3 spans 13 amino acids. From germline, CDR1 is SNHLY and CDR2 FYNNEI. With 3 bases removed from V and 3 bases from J, the gap between germline ends came to 9 bases. CDR3 in DNA: TGTGCCAGCAGTGATCGGGGAAACTACGAGCAGTACTTC. It specifies CASSDRGNYEQYF.

The chain uses TRBV30 and TRBJ2-1; 7 positions agree with TRBD1. The CDR3 consists of 14 residues. Per germline, CDR1 GTSNPN and CDR2 SVGIG (reference sequence). Germline trimming cut 4 bases from V and 5 bases from J; bases unmatched to any gene: 8. CDR3 loop: CAWTKGQLNNEQFF. Here the CDR3 DNA reads TGTGCCTGGACTAAGGGACAGCTCAACAATGAGCAGTTCTTC.

This clonotype came up many times. V usage is TRBV7-9 and J usage is TRBJ2-1; D is uncertain. Trimming removed 8 bases at V and 8 bases at J, with 7 bases between. The CDR3 is 10 residues long. Germline-derived CDR1 and CDR2 are SEHNR and FQNEAQ (reference sequence). The CDR3 protein is CASGFYEQFF. DNA of the CDR3: TGTGCCAGCGGATTCTATGAGCAGTTCTTC.